This T cell receptor beta chain is from a study of blood T cell repertoires in COVID-19. Produced via immunoSEQ multiplex PCR; TCRdb's table is partial and in-frame only. The top ten clones hold 4% of a sample with around 140,000 clones, 87% of them seen once. CDR1 SGDLS and CDR2 YYNGEE come from the germline V gene. The CDR3 is 17 amino acids. V shed 0 bases and J 1 base; nucleotides not matched to a gene: 5. The source is a middle-aged woman who had been exposed to COVID-19. Material: PBMCs or T cells enriched from blood (not recorded which). This chain joins TRBV9 and TRBJ2-2; TRBD2 aligns across 8 bases. CDR3: CASSVGGSGMNTGELFF. The CDR3 DNA reads TGTGCCAGCAGCGTAGGAGGTAGCGGGATGAACACCGGGGAGCTGTTTTTT.